The 24 T cell receptor beta chains below were found in one sample sequenced in a study of cytomegalovirus exposure and HLA in healthy donors. The PCR ran on 60 Vbeta and 13 Jbeta primers. Produced via immunoSEQ multiplex PCR; TCRdb's table is partial and in-frame only. This sample has 55,000 to 80,000 clones, with approximately 81% found just once. The sequencing input was PBMCs. The receptors originated from a woman in her 30s in good health and CMV-seronegative.

J is TRBJ2-5 and V is TRBV4-1; D is perhaps TRBD2 (6 bases). The J call could be wrong; TRBJ2-7 is a better fit for the DNA end. The CDR3 loop spans 16 amino acids. CDR1 MGHRA and CDR2 YSYEKL come from the germline V gene. CDR3 nucleotide sequence: TGCGCCAGCAGCCAAGATCCGTTGCGGGGAATCTACGAGCAGTACTTC. It translates to CASSQDPLRGIYEQYF.

The chain links TRBV19 to TRBJ2-7; 12 bases match TRBD2. The CDR3 is 14 amino acids. CDR1 and CDR2 (germline): LNHDA, SQIVND (reference sequence). Unmatched junction bases numbered 7, after V lost 3 bases and J lost 10 bases. CDR3 in amino acids: CASSMLAGGRLQYF. In DNA form, the CDR3 reads TGTGCCAGTAGTATGCTAGCGGGGGGGCGACTCCAGTACTTC.

V is TRBV5-1 and J is TRBJ1-2; no clear D. This CDR3 spans 16 amino acids. CDR1 is SGHRS, CDR2 YFSETQ, per germline. V gave up 0 bases and J gave up 3 bases, with 15 bases separating them. In DNA, the CDR3 is TGCGCCAGCAGCTTGGACGATCCCGCAGGCCACTATGGCTACACCTTC. Its protein product is CASSLDDPAGHYGYTF.

The rearrangement links TRBV19 to TRBJ1-1; D perhaps matches TRBD1 (5 bases). V was trimmed by 7 bases and J by 0 bases, leaving 12 bases between them. The CDR3 is made up of 14 amino acids. The V gene's germline CDR1 is LNHDA and CDR2 SQIVND (reference sequence). CDR3 sequence reads: CASMSPGLNTEAFF. The DNA for the CDR3 is TGTGCCAGTATGTCTCCAGGGTTGAACACTGAAGCTTTCTTT.

V usage is TRBV10-3 and J usage is TRBJ2-2, with 14 bases identical to TRBD2. V dropped 6 bases and J dropped 3; count of bases not matched to a gene: 9. CDR3 size: 18 residues. Looked up from germline, CDR1 is ENHRY and CDR2 is SYGVKD. The CDR3 reads CAIRGTGTSGGDTGELFF. In DNA form, the CDR3 reads TGTGCCATCAGAGGTACCGGGACTAGCGGGGGCGACACCGGGGAGCTGTTTTTT.

V usage is TRBV19 and J usage is TRBJ1-6, with D tentatively TRBD1 (6 bases). Germline V gene lookup returns CDR1 LNHDA and CDR2 SQIVND (reference sequence). Trimming stripped 11 bases from V and 0 bases from J, with 23 bases between. The CDR3 runs to 18 residues. CDR3 coding DNA: TGTGCCTCCAACAGGGTGCCCCTCCCGAGCTCCTATAATTCACCCCTCCACTTT. Translated: CASNRVPLPSSYNSPLHF.

In this sample, this clone turned up once. This chain connects TRBV5-1 to TRBJ2-7; D unclear. This CDR3 has 16 residues. Germline V gene sequence: CDR1 SGHRS, CDR2 YFSETQ. Deletions cut 4 bases from V and 1 base from J, with 18 bases between. The CDR3 sequence: CASSEGGADLSYEQYF. For the CDR3, the DNA is TGCGCCAGCAGCGAAGGCGGCGCAGATTTATCCTACGAGCAGTACTTC.

The chain uses TRBV27 and TRBJ2-3; D gene ambiguous. V lost 8 bases to trimming and J lost 6 bases, with 18 bases between them. CDR1 is MNHEY, CDR2 SMNVEV, per germline (reference sequence). This CDR3 spans 14 amino acids. CDR3: CASFSGRWWDTQYF. The CDR3 bases are TGTGCCAGCTTTAGTGGGCGTTGGTGGGATACGCAGTATTTT.

The CDR3 DNA follows: TGTGCCAGCAGTTCGAGGACTAGCGGAACCTACAATGAGCAGTTCTTC. It encodes CASSSRTSGTYNEQFF. The chain has TRBV27 and TRBJ2-1; 10 bases are a match to TRBD2. V lost 4 bases and J lost 2; bases outside the gene matches: 5. This CDR3 is built from 16 residues. In germline, CDR1 is MNHEY, CDR2 SMNVEV (reference sequence).

The V gene is TRBV18, the J gene TRBJ1-1; 9 bases agree with TRBD1. The V gene's germline CDR1 is KGHSH and CDR2 LQKENI. The CDR3 is made up of 14 amino acids. The junction had 1 base not matched to a gene; V was cut back by 4 bases and J by 1 base. The CDR3 spells CASSQGQGNTEAFF. The CDR3 DNA reads TGTGCCAGCTCACAGGGACAGGGGAACACTGAAGCTTTCTTT. The variable domain in full, completed from reference TRBV18 and TRBJ1-1, reads NAGVMQNPRHLVRRRGQEARLRCSPMKGHSHVYWYRQLPEEGLKFMVYLQKENIIDESGMPKERFSAEFPKEGPSILRIQQVVRGDSAAYFCASSQGQGNTEAFFGQGTRLTVV.

The chain recombines TRBV9 with TRBJ2-2; 9 bases match TRBD2. The CDR3 is made up of 16 amino acids. J gave up 4 bases and V 4 bases, and 8 bases lay outside the gene matches. Per germline, CDR1 SGDLS and CDR2 YYNGEE. As DNA, the CDR3 is TGTGCCAGCAGCATCACGGGACTAGCCGGCACCGGGGAGCTGTTTTTT. It codes for CASSITGLAGTGELFF.

This chain's CDR3 is CASSLWLAADTQYF. The DNA for the CDR3 is TGTGCCAGCAGCTTGTGGCTAGCTGCCGATACGCAGTATTTT. V gene TRBV5-4 combines with J gene TRBJ2-3; D perhaps matches TRBD2 (5 bases). The CDR3 sequence is 14 residues long. Germline V gene data show CDR1 as SGHNT and CDR2 as YYREEE (reference sequence). Trimming shortened V by 1 base and J by 6 bases, and 12 bases separated the two germline ends.

The rearrangement links TRBV28 to TRBJ1-2; TRBD1 matches at 9 bases. The CDR3 is 14 residues long. V gave up 1 base and J gave up 8 bases; unmatched junction bases: 5. Per the germline V gene, CDR1 is MDHEN and CDR2 is SYDVKM. CDR3 in DNA: TGTGCCAGCAGTTTATTACAGGGGGCGCAGGGCTACACCTTC. It specifies CASSLLQGAQGYTF.

The CDR3 is CASSQDVDRGSYEQYF. The CDR3 nucleotides read TGCGCCAGCAGCCAAGATGTGGACAGGGGATCCTACGAGCAGTACTTC. The gene calls are TRBV4-3 and TRBJ2-7; 9 bases map to TRBD1. Germline loops: CDR1 LGHNA, CDR2 YSLEER. There are 16 residues in the CDR3. J lost 1 base, V lost 0 bases, and 4 bases had no gene match.

The chain couples TRBV6-4 to TRBJ2-1; 8 nucleotides match TRBD2. Germline V gives CDR1 MRHNA, CDR2 SNTAGT. This CDR3 contains 16 residues. V lost 0 bases, J lost 1 base, and 2 bases stayed unmatched. The CDR3 region has the DNA TGTGCCAGCAGTGACTCGCAGCGGGGGTCCTACAATGAGCAGTTCTTC. Translating it yields CASSDSQRGSYNEQFF.

The chain couples TRBV6-1 to TRBJ1-1; D is undetermined. Trimming took 0 bases from V and 4 from J, leaving 6 bases between them. Germline V gene data show CDR1 as MNHNS and CDR2 as SASEGT. The CDR3 totals 13 residues. The CDR3 DNA sequence: TGTGCCAGCAGTGAAGCGCCCGGCACTGAAGCTTTCTTT. Protein product: CASSEAPGTEAFF.

The chain is built from TRBV4-1 and TRBJ2-1, with TRBD1 matching 9 bases. CDR1 MGHRA and CDR2 YSYEKL come from the germline V gene. After removal of 2 bases from V and 12 bases from J, the junction contained 23 bases not matched to a gene. The CDR3 extends over 19 amino acids. The CDR3 DNA reads as TGCGCCAGCAGCCAAACACTAAGCCGCCGGACTGGGACAGGGTTCGGGCAGTTCTTC. It yields the protein CASSQTLSRRTGTGFGQFF.

The J gene is TRBJ1-1, the V gene TRBV5-6; D is perhaps TRBD1 (5 bases). The CDR3 runs to 14 residues. Germline CDR1 and CDR2: SGHDT and YYEEEE. V shed 4 bases and J shed 4 bases, with 14 bases lying between them. The CDR3 coding sequence is TGTGCCAGCAGCACCCAGGGTGTGGGCACTGAAGCTTTCTTT. Protein product: CASSTQGVGTEAFF.

The V gene is TRBV19, the J gene TRBJ2-1; 11 bases are shared with TRBD2. Losses at the gene ends were 0 bases for V and 5 bases for J; bases not matched to a gene: 3. CDR1 is LNHDA and CDR2 is SQIVND in the germline V gene (reference sequence). The CDR3 sequence is 16 residues long. The CDR3 bases are TGTGCCAGTAGTATAGACCGGACTAGCGGGCACAATGAGCAGTTCTTC. Encoded protein: CASSIDRTSGHNEQFF.

V gene TRBV19 combines with J gene TRBJ2-7, with a possible D match to TRBD1 (5 bases). V was cut by 6 bases and J by 3 bases, with 6 bases left in between. This CDR3 has 11 amino acids. Per the germline V gene, CDR1 is LNHDA and CDR2 is SQIVND (reference sequence). For the CDR3, the DNA is TGTGCCAGTAGCCAGGGCTACGAGCAGTACTTC. It codes for CASSQGYEQYF.

The chain recombines TRBV5-1 with TRBJ2-1; a weak D match, TRBD2 (7 bases). The CDR3 is 18 amino acids. CDR1 and CDR2 from the germline V gene are SGHRS and YFSETQ. The ends were cut back, 7 bases at V and 2 bases at J, with 25 bases in the middle. CDR3 in amino acids: CASRLARGEGTTYNEQFF. The CDR3 bases are TGCGCCAGCCGCCTAGCGAGGGGGGAGGGGACCACCTACAATGAGCAGTTCTTC.

The J gene is TRBJ1-1, the V gene TRBV6-4; D ambiguous. In germline, CDR1 is MRHNA, CDR2 SNTAGT. The CDR3 consists of 14 residues. Trimming cost V 6 bases and J 4 bases, with 15 bases left between them. This chain's CDR3 is CASRPDWRSTEAFF. DNA of the CDR3: TGTGCCAGCAGGCCAGACTGGAGGAGCACTGAAGCTTTCTTT.

V and J are TRBV5-1 and TRBJ2-5, with D maybe TRBD1 (6 bases). The CDR3 totals 15 residues. Trimming left V 2 bases short and J 5 bases short, with 16 bases between. Germline-derived CDR1 and CDR2 are SGHRS and YFSETQ. CDR3 in amino acids: CASSLIRGPSETQYF. CDR3 DNA: TGCGCCAGCAGCTTAATCAGGGGCCCTAGCGAGACCCAGTACTTC.

The chain joins TRBV15 to TRBJ2-3; 7 nucleotides agree with TRBD2. Germline values: CDR1 LNHNV, CDR2 YYDKDF (reference sequence). Trimming removed 0 bases from V and 5 bases from J; junction bases left unmatched: 14. CDR3 size: 18 residues. Here the CDR3 reads CATSRDRLTGRGVDTQYF. Written as DNA, the CDR3 is TGTGCCACCAGCAGAGATCGGTTGACGGGGAGGGGAGTAGATACGCAGTATTTT.